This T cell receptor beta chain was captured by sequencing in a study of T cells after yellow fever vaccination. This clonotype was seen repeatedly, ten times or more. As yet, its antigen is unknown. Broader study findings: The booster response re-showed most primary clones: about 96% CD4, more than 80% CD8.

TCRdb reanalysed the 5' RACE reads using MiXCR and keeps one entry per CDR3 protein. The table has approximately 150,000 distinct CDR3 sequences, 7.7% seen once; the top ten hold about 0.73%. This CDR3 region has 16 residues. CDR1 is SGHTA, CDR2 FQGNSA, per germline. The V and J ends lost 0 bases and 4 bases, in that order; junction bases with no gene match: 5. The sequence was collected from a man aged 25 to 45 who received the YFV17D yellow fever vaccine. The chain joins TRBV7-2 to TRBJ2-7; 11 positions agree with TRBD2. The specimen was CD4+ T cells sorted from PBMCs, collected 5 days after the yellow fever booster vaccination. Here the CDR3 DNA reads TGTGCCAGCAGCTTAGCACTAGCGGGAGATAGTTACGAGCAGTACTTC. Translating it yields CASSLALAGDSYEQYF.